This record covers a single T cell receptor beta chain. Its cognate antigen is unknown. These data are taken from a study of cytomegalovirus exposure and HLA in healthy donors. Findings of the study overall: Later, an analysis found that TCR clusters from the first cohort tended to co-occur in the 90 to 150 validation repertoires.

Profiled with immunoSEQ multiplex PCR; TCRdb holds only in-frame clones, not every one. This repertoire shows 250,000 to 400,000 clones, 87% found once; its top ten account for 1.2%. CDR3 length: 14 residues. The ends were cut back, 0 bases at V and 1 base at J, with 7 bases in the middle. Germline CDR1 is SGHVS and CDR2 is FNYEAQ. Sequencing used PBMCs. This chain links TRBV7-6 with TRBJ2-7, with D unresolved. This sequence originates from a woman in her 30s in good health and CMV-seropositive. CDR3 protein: CASSLAGRSYEQYF. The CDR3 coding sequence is TGTGCCAGCAGCTTAGCTGGCAGGTCCTACGAGCAGTACTTC.